The 5 T cell receptor beta chains below come from one sample, sequenced in a study of blood T cells in healthy people across ages. Together with a sample-barcoded 5' primer, a J-beta primer mix was included in a second PCR lasting about 6 to 11 cycles. TCRdb re-called the 5' RACE reads through MiXCR, storing one row per CDR3 protein. The sample yields around 2 million distinct CDR3 sequences, roughly two fifths seen once. Sequencing was carried out using blood. Source of these receptors: a human donor in good health.

The chain links TRBV5-1 to TRBJ1-2, with TRBD1 matching over 11 bases. V was pared by 0 bases and J by 3 bases, with 10 bases of the junction left unmatched. The CDR3 spans 18 residues. CDR1 SGHRS and CDR2 YFSETQ come from the germline V gene. DNA for the CDR3: TGCGCCAGCAGCTTGGAGGGGCCGGGACAGGGGGTGCACTATGGCTACACCTTC. It yields the protein CASSLEGPGQGVHYGYTF.

This chain links TRBV7-2 with TRBJ2-7; D uncertain. This CDR3 is 12 amino acids long. Trimming left V 7 bases short and J 5 bases short, with 12 bases between. CDR1 and CDR2 (germline): SGHTA, FQGNSA. CDR3 in amino acids: CASTEAPHEQYF. For the CDR3, the DNA is TGTGCCAGCACCGAGGCCCCCCACGAGCAGTACTTC.

In this sample, this clonotype turned up a few times. This chain uses TRBV25-1 with TRBJ1-1; the D is unclear. Germline CDR1 and CDR2: MGHDK and SYGVNS. V lost 1 base to trimming and J lost 1 base, with 7 bases between them. The CDR3 has 14 residues. The CDR3 reads CASSELIGNTEAFF. The DNA of the CDR3 is TGTGCCAGCAGTGAATTGATAGGGAACACTGAAGCTTTCTTT. Filled out from reference TRBV25-1 and TRBJ1-1, the complete variable domain reads EADIYQTPRYLVIGTGKKITLECSQTMGHDKMYWYQQDPGMELHLIHYSYGVNSTEKGDLSSESTVSRIRTEHFPLTLESARPSHTSQYLCASSELIGNTEAFFGQGTRLTVV.

This clonotype was seen a handful of times. Relative to the germline gene, one junction end is altered; a read error may explain this. This chain joins TRBV5-1 and TRBJ2-3; D remains unclear. The CDR3 covers 15 residues. Germline CDR1 SGHRS, CDR2 YFSETQ. DNA of the CDR3: TGCGTCAGCAGCTTGATCTCCAGCGATGGAGATACGCAGTATTTT. Its translation is CVSSLISSDGDTQYF. The full variable domain, in which reference TRBV5-1 and TRBJ2-3 provide the parts outside the CDR3, is KAGVTQTPRYLIKTRGQQVTLSCSPISGHRSVSWYQQTPGQGLQFLFEYFSETQRNKGNFPGRFSGRQFSNSRSEMNVSTLELGDSALYLCVSSLISSDGDTQYFGPGTRLTVL.

This clonotype was recorded a few times. Here the CDR3 reads CASKGGEGETQYF. DNA for the CDR3: TGTGCCAGCAAGGGGGGCGAGGGAGAGACCCAGTACTTC. This chain joins TRBV7-2 and TRBJ2-5; D is perhaps TRBD1 or TRBD2 (6 bases each). The germline gives CDR1 SGHTA, CDR2 FQGNSA. This CDR3 region has 13 residues. The V gene lost 7 bases and the J gene lost 4 bases, with 13 bases spanning the gap.